The clone carrying this T cell receptor beta chain occurred many times. This sample is drawn from a study of T-cell reconstitution after alpha-beta-depleted transplantation in children. As it was prepared, the TCRbeta library received unique molecular identifiers. One entry per CDR3 protein results from TCRdb running MiXCR on the PCR reads. The repertoire holds around 680,000 distinct CDR3 sequences, with 16% as singletons. Sequencing used PBMCs from the stem cell graft donor, obtained from the stem cell graft. This clonotype was sampled from a human donor who donated a stem cell graft to a child with acute myeloid leukemia.

CDR3 amino acids: CASSFLAGGPEIAKNIQYF. CDR3 nucleotides: TGTGCCAGCAGTTTCTTAGCGGGGGGGCCCGAAATTGCCAAAAACATTCAGTACTTC. The V and J genes are TRBV6-5 and TRBJ2-4; 11 bases line up with TRBD2. Germline CDR1 and CDR2: MNHEY and SVGAGI. V was pared by 4 bases and J by 1 base, with 12 bases of the junction left unmatched. This CDR3 has 19 residues.